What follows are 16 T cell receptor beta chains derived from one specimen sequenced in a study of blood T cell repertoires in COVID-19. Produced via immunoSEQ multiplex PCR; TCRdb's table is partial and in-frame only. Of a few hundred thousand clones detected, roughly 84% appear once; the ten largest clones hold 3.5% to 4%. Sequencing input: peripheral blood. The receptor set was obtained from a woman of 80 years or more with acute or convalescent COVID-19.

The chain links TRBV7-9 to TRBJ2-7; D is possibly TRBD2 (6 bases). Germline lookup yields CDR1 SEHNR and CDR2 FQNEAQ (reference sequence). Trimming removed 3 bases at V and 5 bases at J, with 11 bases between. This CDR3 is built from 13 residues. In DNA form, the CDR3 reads TGTGCCAGCAGCTTGGAGTGGAGGGACGAGCAGTACTTC. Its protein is CASSLEWRDEQYF.

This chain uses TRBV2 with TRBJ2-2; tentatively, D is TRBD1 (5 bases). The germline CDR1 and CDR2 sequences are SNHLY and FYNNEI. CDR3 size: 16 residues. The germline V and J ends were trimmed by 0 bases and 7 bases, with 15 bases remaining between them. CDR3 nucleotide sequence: TGTGCCAGCAGTGAAGCGCTTGGGCAGGGAATCGGGGAGCTGTTTTTT. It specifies CASSEALGQGIGELFF.

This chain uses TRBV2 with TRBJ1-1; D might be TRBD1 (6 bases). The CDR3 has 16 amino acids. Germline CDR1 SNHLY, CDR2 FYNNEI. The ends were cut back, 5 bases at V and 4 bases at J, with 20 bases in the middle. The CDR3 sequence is CASSFSSGGRGTEAFF. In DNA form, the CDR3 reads TGTGCCAGCAGTTTCTCCAGTGGGGGCAGGGGCACTGAAGCTTTCTTT.

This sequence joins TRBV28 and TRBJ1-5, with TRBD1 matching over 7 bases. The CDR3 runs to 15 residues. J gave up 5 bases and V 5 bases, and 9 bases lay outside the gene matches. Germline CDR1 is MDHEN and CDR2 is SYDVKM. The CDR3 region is CASSTGDRVDQPQHF. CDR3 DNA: TGTGCCAGCAGTACCGGCGACAGGGTCGATCAGCCCCAGCATTTT.

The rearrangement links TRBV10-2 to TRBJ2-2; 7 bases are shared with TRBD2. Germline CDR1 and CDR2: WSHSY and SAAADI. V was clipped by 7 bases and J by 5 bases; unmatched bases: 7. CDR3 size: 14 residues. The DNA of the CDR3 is TGCGCCAGCACCCAGCGGGGCGGGACCGGGGAGCTGTTTTTT. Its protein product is CASTQRGGTGELFF.

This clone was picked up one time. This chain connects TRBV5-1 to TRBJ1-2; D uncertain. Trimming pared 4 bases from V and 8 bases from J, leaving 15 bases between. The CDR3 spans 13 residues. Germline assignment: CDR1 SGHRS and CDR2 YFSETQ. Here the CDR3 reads CASSQPEVGGYTF. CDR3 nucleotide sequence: TGCGCCAGCAGCCAACCAGAAGTTGGCGGCTACACCTTC.

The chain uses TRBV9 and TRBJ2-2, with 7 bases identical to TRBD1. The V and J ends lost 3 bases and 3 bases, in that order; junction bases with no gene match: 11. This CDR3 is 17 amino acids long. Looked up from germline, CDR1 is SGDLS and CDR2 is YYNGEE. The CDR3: CASSGTGLPGYTGELFF. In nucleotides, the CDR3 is TGTGCCAGCAGCGGGACAGGCCTCCCCGGGTACACCGGGGAGCTGTTTTTT.

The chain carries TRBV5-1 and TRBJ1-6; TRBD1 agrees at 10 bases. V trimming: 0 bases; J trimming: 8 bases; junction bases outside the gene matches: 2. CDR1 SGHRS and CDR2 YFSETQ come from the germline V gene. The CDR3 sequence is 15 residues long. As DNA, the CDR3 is TGCGCCAGCAGCTTGGCCGGACAGGGGGATTCACCCCTCCACTTT. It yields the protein CASSLAGQGDSPLHF.

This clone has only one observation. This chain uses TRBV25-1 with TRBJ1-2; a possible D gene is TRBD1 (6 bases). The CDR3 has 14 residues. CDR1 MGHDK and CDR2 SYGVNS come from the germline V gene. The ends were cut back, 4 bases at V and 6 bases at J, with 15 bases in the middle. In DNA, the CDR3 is TGTGCCAGCAGTGTCGGCAGGGGCGGCGATGGCTACACCTTC. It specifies CASSVGRGGDGYTF.

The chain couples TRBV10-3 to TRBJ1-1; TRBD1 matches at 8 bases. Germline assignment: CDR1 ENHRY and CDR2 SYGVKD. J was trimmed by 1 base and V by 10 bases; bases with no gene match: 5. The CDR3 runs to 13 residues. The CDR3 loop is CATDRGENTEAFF. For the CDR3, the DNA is TGTGCCACCGACAGGGGTGAGAACACTGAAGCTTTCTTT.

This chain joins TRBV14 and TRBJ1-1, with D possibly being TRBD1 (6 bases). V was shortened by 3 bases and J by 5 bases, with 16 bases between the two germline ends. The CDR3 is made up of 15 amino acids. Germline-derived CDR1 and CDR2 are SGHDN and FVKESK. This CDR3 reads CASSQALTGLTEAFF. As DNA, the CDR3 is TGTGCCAGCAGCCAGGCTTTGACAGGTTTAACTGAAGCTTTCTTT.

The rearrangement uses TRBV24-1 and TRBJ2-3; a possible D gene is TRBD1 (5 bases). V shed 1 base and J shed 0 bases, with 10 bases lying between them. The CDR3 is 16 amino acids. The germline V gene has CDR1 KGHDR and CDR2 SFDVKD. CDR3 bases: TGTGCCACCAGTGATTTTGGGCAGGGCAGCACAGATACGCAGTATTTT. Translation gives CATSDFGQGSTDTQYF.

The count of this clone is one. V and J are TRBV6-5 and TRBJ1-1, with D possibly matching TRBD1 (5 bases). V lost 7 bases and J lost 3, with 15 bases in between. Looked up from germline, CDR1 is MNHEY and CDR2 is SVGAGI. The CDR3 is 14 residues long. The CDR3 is CASTSGGGYTEAFF. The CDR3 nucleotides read TGTGCCAGCACATCTGGGGGAGGGTACACTGAAGCTTTCTTT.

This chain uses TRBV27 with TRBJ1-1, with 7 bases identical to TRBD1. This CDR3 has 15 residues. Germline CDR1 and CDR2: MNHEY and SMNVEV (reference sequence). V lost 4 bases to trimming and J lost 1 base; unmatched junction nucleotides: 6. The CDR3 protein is CASSSRTGWNTEAFF. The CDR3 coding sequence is TGTGCCAGCAGTTCTCGGACAGGTTGGAACACTGAAGCTTTCTTT.

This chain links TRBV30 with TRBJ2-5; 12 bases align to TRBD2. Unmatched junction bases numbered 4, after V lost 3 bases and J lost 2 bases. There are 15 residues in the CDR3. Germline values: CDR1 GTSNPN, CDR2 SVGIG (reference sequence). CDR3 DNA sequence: TGTGCCTGGAGCCGACTAGCGGGGGTGCAAGAGACCCAGTACTTC. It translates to CAWSRLAGVQETQYF.

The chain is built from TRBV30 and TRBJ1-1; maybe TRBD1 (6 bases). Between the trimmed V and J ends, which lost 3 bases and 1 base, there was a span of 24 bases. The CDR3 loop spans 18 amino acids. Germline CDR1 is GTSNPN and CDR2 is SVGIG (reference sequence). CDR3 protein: CAWRTVSGGAYKNTEAFF. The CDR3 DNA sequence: TGTGCCTGGAGGACAGTGTCGGGGGGCGCGTATAAGAACACTGAAGCTTTCTTT.